What follows is one TCR beta chain and its context. What it binds is not known. The data belong to a study of T cell clonotyping in hematopoietic cell transplantation. Germline lookup yields CDR1 MDHEN and CDR2 SYDVKM. This CDR3 is 13 amino acids long. V lost 7 bases, J lost 10 bases, and 17 bases lay in between. Study results and limitations: Without cell sorting, CD4 versus CD8 contributions remain unresolved. Pathologically expanded recipient clonotypes increased progressively from day 30 to day 180 as diversity fell. Few recipient clonotypes overlapped donors; over 95% were de novo at given depth.

Generated by immunoSEQ multiplex PCR, the TCRdb table keeps only in-frame clones and is missing some. In the table there are roughly 9,900 clones, roughly 79% of which are singletons. The chain is built from TRBV28 and TRBJ2-1; D ambiguous. The sequencing used peripheral blood mononuclear cells, collected 180 days after allogeneic stem cell transplant. The clonotype originates from a female patient aged 50 to 65 who had an allogeneic stem cell transplant from a related donor, so the T cells may come from the graft donor. Some clones in this sample may be carry-over from other donors' samples. The CDR3: CASTQGYTREQFF. DNA for the CDR3: TGTGCCAGCACTCAAGGCTATACCCGCGAGCAGTTCTTC.